The source of this T cell receptor (beta chain) is a study of Graves' ophthalmopathy and Graves' hyperthyroidism. The authors enrolled newly diagnosed hyperthyroidism patients aged 18 to 65 with under 2 months' duration. The CDR3 length is 14 residues. V lost 6 bases and J lost 5, with 17 bases in between. Germline CDR1 and CDR2: SGHRS and YFSETQ. Amplification targeted the TCR beta CDR3 regions, with RNA transcripts as the source material. Second-round multiplex PCR followed a first-round RT-PCR using HTBI primers. TCRdb re-analysed the multiplex PCR reads in MiXCR, keeping a single row per CDR3 protein. The repertoire holds roughly 1.1 million distinct CDR3 sequences, with less than 45% as singletons.

This receptor was taken from an adult man with Graves' hyperthyroidism. What was sequenced was peripheral blood or thyroid tissue (not recorded which). The chain recombines TRBV5-1 with TRBJ1-1; D ambiguous. The CDR3 protein is CASMVGNGKTEAFF. CDR3 bases: TGCGCCAGCATGGTTGGGAACGGTAAGACTGAAGCTTTCTTT.